Here is one TCR beta chain with its context. The CD8+ and CD4+ T cells were isolated magnetically using a negative isolation approach, whereas the TEMRA cells were enriched by FACS. Germline CDR1 LGHNA, CDR2 YSLEER. The V segment lost 3 bases and the J segment 3 bases; nucleotides outside the gene matches: 13. CDR3 length equals 17 residues. These data are taken from a study of CD8 T cells in Susac syndrome. With random hexamers, reverse transcription was performed on about 0.5 to 1 ug of RNA. TCRdb passed the immunoSEQ multiplex PCR reads through MiXCR, listing each CDR3 protein once. Here the sample spans some 200,000 distinct CDR3 sequences, 90% to 95% being singletons.

The genes are TRBV4-3 and TRBJ2-7, with TRBD2 matching 8 bases. This receptor was obtained from a human donor with multiple sclerosis. The sequenced sample was CD8+ T cells from PBMCs. CDR3 in amino acids: CASSHELAGKTHYEQYF. The CDR3 DNA reads TGCGCCAGCAGCCACGAGTTAGCGGGGAAGACCCACTACGAGCAGTACTTC.